This T cell receptor beta chain was obtained from a study of cytomegalovirus exposure and HLA in healthy donors. On the study more broadly: Genetic ancestry analysis placed approximately 79% of the approximately 400 donors that were genotyped in the Caucasian-associated cluster.

The PCR had 60 Vbeta and 13 Jbeta primers. Clones were sequenced by immunoSEQ multiplex PCR, and TCRdb holds only the in-frame ones, with some missing. The repertoire includes about 130,000 clones, 70% of them detected once, and under 2.5% sits in the top ten. Worth noting for this clone: Its antigen is not known.

From germline, CDR1 is MGHDK and CDR2 SYGVNS. V shed 3 bases, J shed 9 bases, and the junction held 17 bases outside the gene matches. There are 18 residues in the CDR3. Findings of the study overall: A later analysis linked a missense variant in DCLRE1C to the trimming of TCR beta V and J genes.

The chain uses TRBV25-1 and TRBJ2-1; 10 nucleotides agree with TRBD2. Sequenced sample: PBMCs. The source of this sequence is a woman aged 55-70 years in good health and CMV-seropositive. The CDR3 sequence: CASSDRLAGASGVGEQFF. The CDR3 DNA reads TGTGCCAGCAGTGACAGACTAGCGGGCGCCTCCGGGGTTGGTGAGCAGTTCTTC.